This TCR beta chain was profiled in a study of T cells in women clearing cervical HPV infection. Overall study context: Case blood drawn at lesion detection; control blood after infection cleared. Regarding the study as a whole: TRBV6-7 abundance was lower in cases than controls (around 0.11% versus 0.15%).

On this clone itself: Its antigen is unidentified. The read terminates 3 residues ahead of where the CDR3 ends, so the germline J gene completes it.

CDR3 length: 14 residues. Germline CDR1 is SGHNT and CDR2 is YYREEE (reference sequence). Genomic DNA, averaging roughly 1,200 ng per sample, yielded TCR beta CDR3 via immunoSEQ. Produced via immunoSEQ multiplex PCR; TCRdb's table is partial and in-frame only. This sample's table reports over 25,000 clones. The clonotype comes from a woman aged 18 to 69 with a cervical HPV16 infection that either progressed to CIN3+ or cleared (not recorded which). The chain links TRBV5-4 to TRBJ2-2, with D perhaps TRBD2 (5 bases). The sequenced sample consisted of blood buffy coat. The CDR3 loop reads CASSPDLGNEKLFF. CDR3 DNA, as far as it was read: TGTGCCAGCAGCCCGGACTTGGGCAATGAAAAG.